This TCR beta chain originates from a study of blood T cell repertoires in COVID-19 (TCRdb year 2020). As for the study more broadly: Samples from collaborators originated in the United States, Italy and Spain and spanned both the acute and convalescent phases of COVID-19. The material from the prospective study consisted of cDNA or gDNA derived from T cells, B-cell-depleted T cells, or PBMCs. The dataset comprised deeply sampled blood TCRbeta repertoires from subjects exposed to, actively infected with, or recovered from COVID-19. The repertoires were released in a freely available public database intended as a resource for research on the immune response to SARS-CoV-2. Samples came from the ongoing ImmuneRACE study (first 160 participants) plus 1,254 subjects from 6 global collaborators. Sample metadata almost always included a de-identified subject ID, COVID-19 status, age in years and sex. Where available, HLA class I and class II types were obtained from metadata supplied by the sample provider rather than from assay-based typing.

TCRbeta CDR3 regions were amplified from genomic DNA by means of the immunoSEQ Assay, a bias-controlled multiplex PCR. From the authors' description of their analysis: Nucleated cell counts per sample were estimated from amplification of reference gene primers within the assay. To quantify the absolute abundance of each unique TCRbeta CDR3 rearrangement, sequence reads were collapsed and filtered. For each sample, productive Simpson clonality was calculated as the square root of Simpson's diversity index across productive rearrangements. The table was pulled from immuneACCESS by TCRdb, which kept in-frame rearrangements only. Such tables lose some clones; where checked, under half of the loss comes from unresolved V genes, and the rest has no known cause. V and J calls plus clone size are reproduced from that table; the DNA served to infer D and trimming. For this sample there are 200,000 to 250,000 clones; 86% appear just once. The leading ten clones occupy over 3% of the sample.

Including the terminal cysteine and phenylalanine, the CDR3 comprises 16 residues. The only DNA kept is the CDR3, 48 bases in frame from the first base. CDR1 and CDR2, per the germline V gene (reference sequence), are SEHNR and FQNEAQ. The germline V end is reduced by 4 bases and the J end by 5 bases; junction bases left unmatched: 8. As to this clone: The antigen this receptor binds is unknown. No clone much larger than this one lies a single base away; base qualities are absent.

Samples from volunteer blood donors who had recovered from COVID-19 were contributed by a second Seattle source. Collaborating institutions collected whole blood in K2EDTA tubes following their own protocols. Collaborator samples were shipped for TCRbeta analysis as frozen whole blood, isolated PBMCs, or DNA extracted from either sample type. Paper-wide results and their limitations: The quantity of clinical and demographic metadata differed by source and by participant and was supplied without curation.

Here the chain combines TRBV7-9 and TRBJ2-5; 12 bases in between match TRBD1. The TCR was taken from a woman younger than 45 who had recovered from COVID-19. The sample taken for sequencing was peripheral blood. The base sequence is TGTGCCAGCAGCTGGTGGGGACAGGGGGCTTGGGAGACCCAGTACTTC. It codes for CASSWWGQGAWETQYF. Extended through the reference TRBV7-9 and TRBJ2-5 proteins, this CDR3 yields the full variable domain: DTGVSQNPRHKITKRGQNVTFRCDPISEHNRLYWYRQTLGQGPEFLTYFQNEAQLEKSRLLSDRFSAERPKGSFSTLEIQRTEQGDSAMYLCASSWWGQGAWETQYFGPGTRLLVL.